This T cell receptor beta chain derives from a study of shared T cell receptors in the human thymus. The CDR3 contains 12 residues. The germline CDR1 and CDR2 sequences are GTSNPN and SVGIG (reference sequence). Trimming pared 7 bases from V and 4 bases from J, leaving 12 bases between. This table comes from immunoSEQ multiplex PCR, and its TCRdb copy is limited to in-frame clones, with some not included. The repertoire holds under 700,000 clones, with around three quarters as singletons. These data also formed part of another study, on human thymus T cells. That investigation notes: Serving as donors were healthy Finnish infants, each of whom was having open corrective surgery for congenital heart defects. Thymus tissue was removed during corrective cardiac surgery. Seemingly biased V and J gene usage marked thymic and blood repertoires. Related studies found that unrelated individuals share highly overlapping thymic repertoires.

The specimen sequenced was thymocytes. The receptor was derived from a boy less than two years old with a congenital heart defect. The chain couples TRBV30 to TRBJ2-3, with a weak D call TRBD2 (6 bases). CDR3 sequence reads: CAFGSGSDTQYF. CDR3 DNA: TGTGCCTTCGGGAGCGGTTCAGATACGCAGTATTTT.